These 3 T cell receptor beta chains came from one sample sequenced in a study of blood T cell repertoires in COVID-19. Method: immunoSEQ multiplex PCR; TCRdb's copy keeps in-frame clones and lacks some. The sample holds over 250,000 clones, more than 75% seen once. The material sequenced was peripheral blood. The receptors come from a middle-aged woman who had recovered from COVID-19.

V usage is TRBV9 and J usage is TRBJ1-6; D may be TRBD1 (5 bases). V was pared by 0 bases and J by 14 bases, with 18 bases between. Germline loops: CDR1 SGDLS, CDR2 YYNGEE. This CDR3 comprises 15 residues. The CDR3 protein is CASSVDSGGGTTLHF. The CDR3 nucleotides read TGTGCCAGCAGCGTAGACTCTGGGGGGGGGACTACCCTCCACTTT. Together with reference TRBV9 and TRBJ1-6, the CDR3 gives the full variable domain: DSGVTQTPKHLITATGQRVTLRCSPRSGDLSVYWYQQSLDQGLQFLIQYYNGEERAKGNILERFSAQQFPDLHSELNLSSLELGDSALYFCASSVDSGGGTTLHFGNGTRLTVT.

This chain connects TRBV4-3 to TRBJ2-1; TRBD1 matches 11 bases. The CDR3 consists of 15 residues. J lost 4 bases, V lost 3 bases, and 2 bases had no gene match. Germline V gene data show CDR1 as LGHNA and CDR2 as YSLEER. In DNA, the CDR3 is TGCGCCAGCAGCCACCGGGACAGGGGGTACAATGAGCAGTTCTTC. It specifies CASSHRDRGYNEQFF.

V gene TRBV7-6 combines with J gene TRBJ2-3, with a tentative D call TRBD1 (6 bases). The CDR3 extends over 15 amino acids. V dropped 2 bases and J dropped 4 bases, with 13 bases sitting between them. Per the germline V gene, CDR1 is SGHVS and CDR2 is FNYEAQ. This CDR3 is CASSLFGQGSDTQYF. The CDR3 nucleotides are TGTGCCAGCAGCTTATTTGGCCAGGGGTCAGATACGCAGTATTTT.